The sequence of this T cell receptor (beta chain) was determined in a study of TIL therapy for anti-PD-1-resistant metastatic lung cancer. Notes on the study in general: This highly selected cohort may not generalize to typical lung cancer patients. TIL clonotype persistence in blood showed no apparent association with response.

The trim removed 5 bases at V and 4 bases at J, leaving 7 bases unmatched. Germline CDR1 and CDR2: MNHEY and SMNVEV (reference sequence). The CDR3 runs 15 residues. Time point specified: pre-treatment sample, taken before nivolumab and TIL therapy. Details on this clone: As yet, its antigen is unknown.

Sequencing used immunoSEQ v3. Profiled with immunoSEQ multiplex PCR; TCRdb holds only in-frame clones, not every one. The sample records tens of thousands of clones, 80% to 90% being singletons. The chain couples TRBV27 to TRBJ2-1; 8 positions agree with TRBD2. The sequencing here drew on blood, taken at baseline. The sequence was obtained from a person aged 25 to 80 with non-small cell lung cancer. Written as DNA, the CDR3 is TGTGCCAGCAGTAACAGCGGGGGATGGTACAATGAGCAGTTCTTC. It encodes CASSNSGGWYNEQFF.